A single T cell receptor beta chain is shown here with its context. No antigen is known for it. The read halts 3 residues ahead of the CDR3 end, with the missing end drawn from the germline J gene. V lost 9 bases and J lost 7 bases, and the count of bases not matched to a germline gene is 6. The CDR3 measures 13 amino acids from cysteine to phenylalanine. The DNA covers only part of the CDR3, 30 bases in frame from base 1. CDR1 is given as LGHNT and CDR2 as FRNRAP, both from the germline V gene. These data are taken from a study of T cells in women clearing cervical HPV infection (dated by TCRdb to the late 2010s). As for the study more broadly: The cases were some 27 women with histologically confirmed HPV16-related CIN3 or worse, and 2 of these cases were invasive cancers. Five blinded duplicates per group were added as quality controls, giving about 60 samples: 50 participants and 10 replicates. Blood from cases was drawn at the visit where the lesion was first identified, while blood from controls was drawn once the infection was no longer detected. Since only a few of the women had HLA typing available, the possibility that HLA type was acting as a confounder could not be ruled out. Median age was roughly 35 years in cases versus 37 to 40 in controls, and baseline characteristics did not differ significantly. Cases and controls were matched on age within five years and on year of sample collection. The controls were around 26 women whose single incident HPV16 infection cleared within 12 months with no development of precancer or cancer. This exploratory proof-of-principle case-control study, nested within the Guanacaste HPV Natural History Study in Costa Rica, compared TCR repertoires among women with different cervical HPV16 outcomes. Among cases, blood sampling came a median of approximately 150 days after lesion detection, with an interquartile range of about 85 to 230 days. In the parent cohort, about 10,000 women aged 18 or older were enrolled in Guanacaste, Costa Rica, during about 1993 to 1995 and then followed for 7 to 8 years. Findings and caveats that apply to the study as a whole: T-cell numbers per sample were unknown, so richness differences could reflect varying T-cell content rather than repertoire biology. TCR repertoire richness was significantly higher in CIN3+ cases than in controls across sequencing depths, while evenness did not differ. Cases had lower TRBV6-7 relative abundance than controls (0.11% versus 0.16%; Bonferroni P = 0.0008). The cross-sectional design could not show whether the associations came before the infection or were a result of it, and neither effector/memory subsets nor HPV-specific T cells were isolated. Random forest classifiers that combined richness and V gene abundances separated cases from controls with an estimated AUC of less than 0.85.

TCR beta CDR3 regions were amplified by multiplex PCR from an average of roughly 1.1 ug genomic DNA per sample using the immunoSEQ assay. The assay corrected primer bias using a complete synthetic TCR repertoire to establish an amplification baseline. The amplicons were sequenced using the Illumina platform. The authors processed their data as follows. Sequences were error-corrected by clustering with frequency ratios and a modified nearest-neighbor algorithm and were then analyzed in the immunoSEQ Analyzer with IMGT gene definitions. TCR richness and evenness were averaged over 20 rarefaction repeats at each rarefaction depth, excluding samples with fewer sequences than the depth. Wilcoxon rank sum tests with FDR correction were used to compare V, D and J gene relative abundances between the groups. An intraclass correlation of 95% to 97% for TCR richness and an average of roughly 80% across approximately 63 gene segments were obtained from the blinded duplicates. TCRdb took this table from immuneACCESS and kept in-frame rearrangements with V and J called. Such tables lack part of the clones; where checked against another copy, unresolved V genes explain under half of the gap, and the rest is unexplained. The D gene and trimming were derived from the DNA, and the V and J assignments and clone size from that table. The table for this sample shows approximately 18,000 clones. 16% of the sample is in the top ten clones.

Every participant had a single incident cervical HPV16 infection, and prevalent HPV16 infections were excluded. Cervical HPV DNA was detected by MY09/MY11 PCR, and genotyping was performed by dot-blot hybridization. Fifteen mL of heparinized blood were centrifuged, and the buffy coat was split into aliquots, frozen at -30 degrees C, and then kept at -80 degrees C. Genomic DNA was extracted from buffy coat specimens using QIAGEN kits. This sequence uses TRBV12-5 and TRBJ1-6; TRBD1 matches 7 bases in the middle. The sample comprised blood buffy coat. The sequence came from a woman between 18 and 70 years old with a cervical HPV16 infection that either progressed to CIN3+ or cleared (not recorded which). This receptor carries the CDR3 CASVDRDNSPLHF. CDR3 DNA (partial): TGTGCTAGCGTCGACAGGGACAATTCACCC. With all but the CDR3 taken from the reference TRBV12-5 and TRBJ1-6 genes, the full variable domain is: DARVTQTPRHKVTEMGQEVTMRCQPILGHNTVFWYRQTMMQGLELLAYFRNRAPLDDSGMPKDRFSAEMPDATLATLKIQPSEPRDSAVYFCASVDRDNSPLHFGNGTRLTVT.